The clone carrying this T cell receptor beta chain was counted only a few times. Its antigen is as yet unknown. This sample is drawn from a study of T cells after yellow fever vaccination. At the level of the study: Any fraction with a low cell number was prepared using SMART-Seq v4 Ultra Low Input.

TCRdb recomputed calls from the 5' RACE reads with MiXCR, one row per CDR3 protein. The table records about 430,000 distinct CDR3 sequences, over 15% of them present only once. Whole-study findings and limits: Booster samples showed a return of most primary-vaccination clones (around 95% CD4, roughly 85% CD8).

The germline CDR1 and CDR2 sequences are MNHEY and SVGAGI. This CDR3 has 12 residues. V shed 9 bases and J shed 11 bases, with 14 bases lying between them. The sample here was PBMCs, taken before the yellow fever booster vaccination. The chain recombines TRBV6-5 with TRBJ1-6; a possible D gene is TRBD1 (5 bases). The clonotype comes from a young man who received the YFV17D yellow fever vaccine. In nucleotides, the CDR3 is TGTGCCAGGACATACAGGTCCACACCCCTCCACTTT. Residues: CARTYRSTPLHF.